These 20 T cell receptor beta chains were all obtained from the same sample, sequenced in a study of blood T cell repertoires in COVID-19. TCRdb's copy holds only in-frame clones and misses some; the assay was immunoSEQ multiplex PCR. The repertoire includes about 670,000 clones, approximately 90% of them detected once, and roughly 0.25% sits in the top ten. Input material: peripheral blood. The receptor source for this set is a woman younger than 30 with acute or convalescent COVID-19.

The chain combines TRBV7-9 with TRBJ2-1; tentative D call: TRBD1 (5 bases). CDR3 size: 15 residues. The V end lost 2 bases, the J end lost 5 bases, and 13 bases lay between the germline ends. The germline CDR1 and CDR2 sequences are SEHNR and FQNEAQ (reference sequence). The CDR3 DNA sequence: TGTGCCAGCAGCTTACTTAGGGGTCCCCACAATGAGCAGTTCTTC. Protein product: CASSLLRGPHNEQFF. The entire variable domain, with the rest obtained from reference TRBV7-9 and TRBJ2-1, is as follows: DTGVSQNPRHKITKRGQNVTFRCDPISEHNRLYWYRQTLGQGPEFLTYFQNEAQLEKSRLLSDRFSAERPKGSFSTLEIQRTEQGDSAMYLCASSLLRGPHNEQFFGPGTRLTVL.

This sequence joins TRBV7-9 and TRBJ2-7, with a weak D call TRBD2 (6 bases). V lost 8 bases and J lost 6, with 17 bases in between. The CDR3 contains 13 residues. Germline V lookup: CDR1 SEHNR, CDR2 FQNEAQ (reference sequence). The CDR3 DNA reads as TGTGCCAGCGGCCGAGGAGGGTGGGGCGAGCAGTACTTC. Translating it yields CASGRGGWGEQYF.

This chain joins TRBV27 and TRBJ1-1; tentatively, D is TRBD1 (5 bases). Germline CDR1 MNHEY, CDR2 SMNVEV (reference sequence). The CDR3 length is 14 residues. V was trimmed by 2 bases and J by 4 bases, leaving 11 bases between them. CDR3 DNA: TGTGCCAGCAGTTTAATCCCAGGGTCCACTGAAGCTTTCTTT. Translation: CASSLIPGSTEAFF.

A word on this clone: Other DNA sequences from this sample encode an identical CDR3 as well. V and J are TRBV5-1 and TRBJ1-2; the D is unclear. Trimming pared 0 bases from V and 7 bases from J, leaving 7 bases between. The V gene's germline CDR1 is SGHRS and CDR2 YFSETQ. There are 12 residues in the CDR3. CDR3 nucleotide sequence: TGCGCCAGCAGCTTGGGACAAGGTGGCTACACCTTC. Protein sequence: CASSLGQGGYTF. The whole variable domain, remainder taken from reference TRBV5-1 and TRBJ1-2, is KAGVTQTPRYLIKTRGQQVTLSCSPISGHRSVSWYQQTPGQGLQFLFEYFSETQRNKGNFPGRFSGRQFSNSRSEMNVSTLELGDSALYLCASSLGQGGYTFGSGTRLTVV.

The CDR3, as DNA: TGTGCCAGCAGCCAAGATCTGACTAGTTCGTCGGAGCTGTTTTTT. It encodes CASSQDLTSSSELFF. The V gene is TRBV4-2, the J gene TRBJ2-2, with D possibly being TRBD2 (6 bases). The CDR3 runs 15 residues. Trimming cost V 0 bases and J 10 bases, with 15 bases left between them. Germline V gene data show CDR1 as LGHNA and CDR2 as YNFKEQ.

The V call is TRBV4-1, the J call TRBJ2-6; D unclear. The V gene's germline CDR1 is MGHRA and CDR2 YSYEKL. The CDR3 extends over 16 amino acids. The germline V and J ends were trimmed by 3 bases and 0 bases, with 9 bases remaining between them. CDR3 nucleotides: TGCGCCAGCAGCCAGAGAACAGACTCTGGGGCCAACGTCCTGACTTTC. This translates into CASSQRTDSGANVLTF.

This clone was seen once. The genes are TRBV6-2 or TRBV6-3 and TRBJ1-1, with D maybe TRBD1 (6 bases). The V end lost 0 bases, the J end lost 4 bases, and 12 bases lay between the germline ends. CDR3 length equals 15 residues. Per germline, CDR1 MNHEY and CDR2 SVGEGT. CDR3 residues: CASSYSQGRGTEAFF. The CDR3 nucleotides read TGTGCCAGCAGTTACTCACAGGGAAGGGGCACTGAAGCTTTCTTT.

The chain links TRBV28 to TRBJ2-7, with 10 bases aligning to TRBD1. Germline CDR1 MDHEN, CDR2 SYDVKM. The V segment lost 6 bases and the J segment 6 bases; nucleotides outside the gene matches: 2. This CDR3 is built from 12 residues. The CDR3 loop reads CASRWTGGEQYF. The CDR3 nucleotides are TGTGCCAGCAGATGGACAGGGGGCGAGCAGTACTTC.

V usage is TRBV5-8 and J usage is TRBJ1-1; D is undetermined. Deletions cut 0 bases from V and 2 bases from J, with 11 bases between. The CDR3 is 15 amino acids. The germline gives CDR1 SGHTS, CDR2 YDEGEE. The CDR3 is CASSLAPTRNTEAFF. The CDR3 DNA follows: TGTGCCAGCAGCTTGGCCCCTACTAGAAACACTGAAGCTTTCTTT.

The chain carries TRBV10-3 and TRBJ2-7; 10 bases map to TRBD2. This CDR3 contains 13 residues. CDR1 is ENHRY, CDR2 SYGVKD, per germline. The V and J ends lost 7 bases and 6 bases, in that order; junction bases with no gene match: 6. The CDR3 nucleotides read TGTGCCATCAAGCAAGCGGGGGGGCCCGAGCAGTACTTC. It specifies CAIKQAGGPEQYF.

About this clone: At the DNA level, this CDR3 is encoded by other sequences in the same sample as well. The chain employs TRBV6-5 and TRBJ1-2, with 9 bases lining up with TRBD1. The trim removed 6 bases at V and 2 bases at J, leaving 4 bases unmatched. Per the germline V gene, CDR1 is MNHEY and CDR2 is SVGAGI. The CDR3 runs 14 residues. The CDR3 sequence is CASRPGTGNYGYTF. CDR3 coding DNA: TGTGCCAGCAGACCAGGGACAGGGAACTATGGCTACACCTTC.

V usage is TRBV7-9 and J usage is TRBJ1-1; D gene unclear. The CDR3 consists of 12 residues. Germline assignment: CDR1 SEHNR and CDR2 FQNEAQ (reference sequence). The ends were cut back, 5 bases at V and 0 bases at J, with 4 bases in the middle. The CDR3 nucleotides are TGTGCCAGCAGCGTATTGAACACTGAAGCTTTCTTT. Its protein is CASSVLNTEAFF.

The rearrangement joins TRBV7-2 to TRBJ1-6, with TRBD1 matching 7 bases. This CDR3 has 15 amino acids. V was clipped by 5 bases and J by 10 bases; unmatched bases: 11. The germline V gene has CDR1 SGHTA and CDR2 FQGNSA. CDR3 bases: TGTGCCAGCAGCAGAACGAGAGGGGGCGAATCACCCCTCCACTTT. The encoded protein is CASSRTRGGESPLHF.

The V gene is TRBV6-2 or TRBV6-3, the J gene TRBJ2-1, with 10 bases matching TRBD2. The CDR3 totals 16 residues. V lost 0 bases and J lost 8; bases outside the gene matches: 7. The germline CDR1 and CDR2 sequences are MNHEY and SVGEGT. The CDR3 DNA sequence: TGTGCCAGCAGTTACTCGATAGCTAGCGGGGGCGATGAGCAGTTCTTC. Amino acids: CASSYSIASGGDEQFF.

The V and J genes are TRBV7-9 and TRBJ1-1; D gene ambiguous. V was pared by 1 base and J by 4 bases, with 16 bases between. This CDR3 contains 16 residues. Germline V gene lookup returns CDR1 SEHNR and CDR2 FQNEAQ (reference sequence). CDR3 DNA sequence: TGTGCCAGCAGCTTAGATCTCTTTCGGTCGGGCACTGAAGCTTTCTTT. It specifies CASSLDLFRSGTEAFF.

This clone was counted a few times. The V call is TRBV5-1, the J call TRBJ2-3, with D unclear. This CDR3 is built from 16 residues. V was clipped by 5 bases and J by 0 bases, with 16 bases between them. From germline, CDR1 is SGHRS and CDR2 YFSETQ. CDR3 residues: CASRRATTFSTDTQYF. The CDR3 DNA reads TGCGCCAGCAGACGCGCGACAACCTTCAGCACAGATACGCAGTATTTT. The whole variable domain, filled in from reference TRBV5-1 and TRBJ2-3, reads KAGVTQTPRYLIKTRGQQVTLSCSPISGHRSVSWYQQTPGQGLQFLFEYFSETQRNKGNFPGRFSGRQFSNSRSEMNVSTLELGDSALYLCASRRATTFSTDTQYFGPGTRLTVL.

This clone was observed a single time. The chain employs TRBV24-1 and TRBJ2-5, with D possibly TRBD1 on 5 matching bases. Looked up from germline, CDR1 is KGHDR and CDR2 is SFDVKD. This CDR3 contains 15 residues. V was clipped by 3 bases and J by 2 bases, with 12 bases between them. CDR3 amino acids: CATSDTGRNQETQYF. CDR3 coding DNA: TGTGCCACCAGTGATACAGGACGCAATCAAGAGACCCAGTACTTC.

This chain uses TRBV27 with TRBJ1-1; D perhaps matches TRBD1 (6 bases). CDR3 length: 16 amino acids. V lost 5 bases to trimming and J lost 3 bases, with 19 bases between them. Germline V gives CDR1 MNHEY, CDR2 SMNVEV (reference sequence). CDR3 region: CASSPRSRGMDTEAFF. Written as DNA, the CDR3 is TGTGCCAGCAGTCCGCGTTCCAGGGGTATGGACACTGAAGCTTTCTTT.

The chain uses TRBV6-1 and TRBJ1-2, with D tentatively TRBD1 (6 bases). Germline V CDR1 and CDR2: MNHNS, SASEGT. CDR3 size: 16 residues. Deletions cut 0 bases from V and 4 bases from J, with 15 bases between. The CDR3 protein is CASSEAQRGIGYGYTF. The CDR3 DNA follows: TGTGCCAGCAGTGAAGCGCAAAGGGGGATTGGCTATGGCTACACCTTC.

The chain uses TRBV7-9 and TRBJ1-6; D unclear. Germline-derived CDR1 and CDR2 are SEHNR and FQNEAQ (reference sequence). This CDR3 region has 15 residues. Trimming cost V 7 bases and J 10 bases, with 20 bases left between them. CDR3 loop: CASISEREKASPLHF. The DNA for the CDR3 is TGTGCCAGCATCTCTGAGAGGGAAAAAGCCTCACCCCTCCACTTT.